One and the same sample provided the 9 T cell receptor beta chains below, sequenced in a study of T-cell memory formation after mild COVID-19. Each CDR3 protein is one row after TCRdb ran MiXCR on the 5' RACE reads. The data contain 250,000 to 350,000 distinct CDR3 sequences, about a sixth of them singletons. Sequenced sample: PBMCs or a T cell subset sorted from them (not recorded which). Source of these receptors: a man younger than 30 who had mild COVID-19 (a few samples of this study predate the infection). Cell type and time point are not known.

The gene calls are TRBV4-1 and TRBJ2-5; 7 bases fit TRBD1. V shed 1 base and J 2 bases; nucleotides not matched to a gene: 1. From germline, CDR1 is MGHRA and CDR2 YSYEKL. The CDR3 runs to 14 residues. The chain's CDR3 is CASSQATGQETQYF. The CDR3 DNA sequence: TGCGCCAGCAGCCAAGCGACAGGGCAAGAGACCCAGTACTTC.

The V gene is TRBV4-1, the J gene TRBJ2-3; the D gene is possibly TRBD2 (6 bases). The CDR3 loop spans 15 amino acids. Germline CDR1 is MGHRA and CDR2 is YSYEKL. Trimming left V 6 bases short and J 6 bases short, with 19 bases between. The CDR3 loop is CASSRILGGPDTQYF. The CDR3 DNA sequence: TGCGCCAGCAGTCGAATACTGGGGGGTCCCGATACGCAGTATTTT.

V usage is TRBV20-1 and J usage is TRBJ2-3; perhaps TRBD2 as D (6 bases). V was shortened by 4 bases and J by 6 bases, with 14 bases between the two germline ends. Germline CDR1 DFQATT, CDR2 SNEGSKA (reference sequence). The length of the CDR3 is 13 residues. This CDR3 reads CSANVGGRDTQYF. The CDR3 bases are TGCAGTGCTAATGTAGGTGGGAGGGATACGCAGTATTTT.

This clonotype was detected ten times or more. The chain is built from TRBV7-9 and TRBJ2-7, with TRBD1 as a possible D gene (7 bases). Between the trimmed V and J ends, which lost 5 bases and 5 bases, there was a span of 19 bases. Germline CDR1 is SEHNR and CDR2 is FQNEAQ (reference sequence). CDR3 length: 15 residues. Written as DNA, the CDR3 is TGTGCCAGCAGCGCCCCCCCGACAGGGAGGAACGAGCAGTACTTC. It is translated as CASSAPPTGRNEQYF.

The gene calls are TRBV7-9 and TRBJ2-3; 8 bases agree with TRBD2. V trimming: 0 bases; J trimming: 2 bases; junction bases outside the gene matches: 1. This CDR3 is 15 amino acids long. Germline assignment: CDR1 SEHNR and CDR2 FQNEAQ (reference sequence). The CDR3 DNA sequence: TGTGCCAGCAGCTTAGCTAGCGGGGCCACAGATACGCAGTATTTT. Translation: CASSLASGATDTQYF.

This chain links TRBV4-3 with TRBJ2-1; D gene unclear. V was cut by 3 bases and J by 5 bases, with 8 bases left in between. CDR1 LGHNA and CDR2 YSLEER come from the germline V gene. The CDR3 has 13 amino acids. CDR3 nucleotide sequence: TGCGCCAGCAGCCAGGCTCTCGACAATGAGCAGTTCTTC. Translation: CASSQALDNEQFF.

This clonotype was seen only a few times. The chain uses TRBV6-2 or TRBV6-3 and TRBJ2-6, with D perhaps being TRBD1 or TRBD2 (5 bases each). The germline V gene encodes CDR1 MNHEY and CDR2 SVGEGT. This CDR3 has 16 residues. Trimming left V 5 bases short and J 0 bases short, with 11 bases between. CDR3 in DNA: TGTGCCAGCAGTCGGGACGGATACTCTGGGGCCAACGTCCTGACTTTC. This codes for CASSRDGYSGANVLTF.

This chain uses TRBV4-1 with TRBJ1-5, with 7 bases identical to TRBD1. The CDR3 sequence is 15 residues long. The germline gives CDR1 MGHRA, CDR2 YSYEKL. Losses at the gene ends were 2 bases for V and 1 base for J; bases not matched to a gene: 2. The CDR3 spells CASSQSTGSNQPQHF. The DNA of the CDR3 is TGCGCCAGCAGCCAATCGACAGGGAGCAATCAGCCCCAGCATTTT.

This clonotype was detected a few times. The chain employs TRBV15 and TRBJ2-1; D unresolved. V lost 5 bases and J lost 6, with 17 bases in between. The CDR3 extends over 15 amino acids. CDR1 and CDR2 from the germline V gene are LNHNV and YYDKDF (reference sequence). The CDR3 spells CATSGPRQMSNEQFF. Written as DNA, the CDR3 is TGTGCCACCAGCGGACCTAGACAAATGTCCAATGAGCAGTTCTTC.